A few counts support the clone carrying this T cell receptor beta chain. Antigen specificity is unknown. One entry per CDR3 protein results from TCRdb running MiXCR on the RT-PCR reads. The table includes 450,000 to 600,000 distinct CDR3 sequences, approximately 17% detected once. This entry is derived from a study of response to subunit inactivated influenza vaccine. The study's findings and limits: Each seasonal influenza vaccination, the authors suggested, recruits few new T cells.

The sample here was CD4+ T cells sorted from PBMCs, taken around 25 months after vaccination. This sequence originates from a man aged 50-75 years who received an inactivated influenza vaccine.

For the CDR3, the DNA is TGTGCCAGCAGCTTGCTGGCAGGGGCACAAGAGACCCAGTACTTC. Protein sequence: CASSLLAGAQETQYF. J is TRBJ2-5 and V is TRBV5-6, with D possibly matching TRBD1 (6 bases). V lost 1 base to trimming and J lost 2 bases, with 12 bases between them. Germline CDR1 is SGHDT and CDR2 is YYEEEE. The CDR3 is 15 amino acids.